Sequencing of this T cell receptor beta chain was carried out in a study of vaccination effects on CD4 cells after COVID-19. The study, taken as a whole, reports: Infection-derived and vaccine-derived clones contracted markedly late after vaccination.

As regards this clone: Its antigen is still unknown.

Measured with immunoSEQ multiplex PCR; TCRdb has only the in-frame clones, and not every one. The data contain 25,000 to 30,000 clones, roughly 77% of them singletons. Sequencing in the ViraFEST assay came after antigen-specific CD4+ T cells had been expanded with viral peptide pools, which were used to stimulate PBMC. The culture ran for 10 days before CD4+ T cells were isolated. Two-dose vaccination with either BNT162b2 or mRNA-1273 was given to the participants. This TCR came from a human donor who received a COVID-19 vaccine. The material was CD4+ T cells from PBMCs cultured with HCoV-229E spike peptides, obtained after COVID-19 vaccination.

The CDR3 here is CASSQPGTVFTETQYF. DNA for the CDR3: TGTGCCAGCAGCCAACCCGGGACGGTTTTCACCGAGACCCAGTACTTC. This chain joins TRBV14 and TRBJ2-5, with D perhaps TRBD1 or TRBD2 (5 bases each). Trimming left V 2 bases short and J 5 bases short, with 18 bases between. The germline CDR1 and CDR2 sequences are SGHDN and FVKESK. This CDR3 region has 16 residues.